These 25 T cell receptor beta chains were all obtained from the same sample, sequenced in a study of post-analysis software for immune sequencing data. Notes on the study in general: Compared with controls, patients had more of roughly five TRBV segments, including TRBV5-6, TRBV5-1 and TRBV20-1.

These receptors' targets are unknown. Unique molecular identifiers were built into the TCR beta cDNA libraries. TCRdb re-called the PCR reads through MiXCR, storing one row per CDR3 protein. Counted here are about 460,000 distinct CDR3 sequences, under 55% occurring once; the ten biggest clones make up 9% to 13%. The sequencing sample was made of blood. All receptors derive from a girl under 18 with multiple sclerosis.

V and J are TRBV20-1 and TRBJ2-1; 9 bases are a match to TRBD2. The germline V gene encodes CDR1 DFQATT and CDR2 SNEGSKA (reference sequence). CDR3 length: 15 amino acids. J was trimmed by 8 bases and V by 1 base; bases with no gene match: 9. The CDR3 nucleotides are TGCAGTGCTAGAGGGTGGTCTAGCGGGACAGATGAGCAGTTCTTC. This sequence encodes CSARGWSSGTDEQFF.

This clonotype was recorded a few times. The chain links TRBV9 to TRBJ2-1; D may be TRBD2 (6 bases). The CDR3 totals 15 residues. Trimming pared 2 bases from V and 8 bases from J, leaving 17 bases between. The V gene's germline CDR1 is SGDLS and CDR2 YYNGEE. This chain's CDR3 is CASSVRGYTGDEQFF. In nucleotides, the CDR3 is TGTGCCAGCAGCGTTCGGGGCTACACGGGGGATGAGCAGTTCTTC. Combining the CDR3 with reference TRBV9 and TRBJ2-1 gives the whole variable domain DSGVTQTPKHLITATGQRVTLRCSPRSGDLSVYWYQQSLDQGLQFLIQYYNGEERAKGNILERFSAQQFPDLHSELNLSSLELGDSALYFCASSVRGYTGDEQFFGPGTRLTVL.

This chain links TRBV6-1 with TRBJ2-7; TRBD1 aligns across 8 bases. Germline values: CDR1 MNHNS, CDR2 SASEGT. Germline trimming cut 8 bases from V and 0 bases from J; bases unmatched to any gene: 6. CDR3 length equals 14 residues. The CDR3 DNA sequence: TGTGCCAGCGGATTACAGGGGGTCTCCTACGAGCAGTACTTC. Translating gives CASGLQGVSYEQYF.

The chain is built from TRBV7-9 and TRBJ1-2, with unresolved D. The CDR3 spans 14 residues. Germline values: CDR1 SEHNR, CDR2 FQNEAQ (reference sequence). Trimming left V 4 bases short and J 7 bases short, with 16 bases between. The CDR3 DNA follows: TGTGCCAGCAGCTGGCCAGAGGGAGCCGGTGGCTACACCTTC. Protein: CASSWPEGAGGYTF.

The chain combines TRBV7-2 with TRBJ1-1, with 9 bases fitting TRBD1. The germline V gene encodes CDR1 SGHTA and CDR2 FQGNSA. Trimming took 5 bases from V and 10 from J; bases not matched to a gene: 11. The CDR3 extends over 14 amino acids. CDR3 amino acids: CASSPWTGDGIAFF. In DNA, the CDR3 is TGTGCCAGCAGCCCCTGGACAGGGGACGGGATAGCTTTCTTT.

The rearrangement uses TRBV20-1 and TRBJ2-3; 12 bases match TRBD2. Trimming removed 0 bases from V and 4 bases from J; junction bases left unmatched: 8. The CDR3 contains 17 residues. Germline V gene data show CDR1 as DFQATT and CDR2 as SNEGSKA (reference sequence). CDR3 loop: CSARDLTSGSSADTQYF. In DNA, the CDR3 is TGCAGTGCTAGAGACCTGACTAGCGGGAGTAGTGCAGATACGCAGTATTTT.

CDR3 region: CASSLADLTDTQYF. The CDR3 DNA sequence: TGCGCCAGCTCCTTAGCGGACCTCACAGATACGCAGTATTTT. This chain links TRBV5-1 with TRBJ2-3; TRBD2 might be the D (6 bases). The CDR3 is 14 amino acids. Germline V CDR1 and CDR2: SGHRS, YFSETQ. V was clipped by 7 bases and J by 2 bases, with 14 bases between them.

The V gene is TRBV12-3 or TRBV12-4, the J gene TRBJ1-6, with D tentatively TRBD1 (5 bases). CDR3 length: 15 amino acids. Trimming removed 3 bases at V and 7 bases at J, with 13 bases between. The chain's CDR3 is CASSFGNRLNSPLHF. The CDR3 DNA follows: TGTGCCAGCAGTTTTGGGAACAGGCTCAATTCACCCCTCCACTTT.

This clonotype was counted only a few times. This chain links TRBV4-2 with TRBJ2-1; 10 positions agree with TRBD2. This CDR3 is built from 16 residues. V shed 4 bases and J 3 bases; nucleotides not matched to a gene: 6. The V gene's germline CDR1 is LGHNA and CDR2 YNFKEQ. CDR3 sequence reads: CASSLSAGGGYNEQFF. The CDR3 DNA is TGTGCCAGCAGCCTCTCAGCGGGAGGGGGCTACAATGAGCAGTTCTTC.

The chain joins TRBV10-3 to TRBJ2-1, with 12 bases that match TRBD2. Looked up from germline, CDR1 is ENHRY and CDR2 is SYGVKD. The CDR3 runs 15 residues. V gave up 4 bases and J gave up 3 bases; unmatched junction bases: 1. CDR3: CAISGTSGIYNEQFF. The DNA of the CDR3 is TGTGCCATCAGTGGGACTAGCGGGATCTACAATGAGCAGTTCTTC.

A few counts support this clonotype. The rearrangement links TRBV28 to TRBJ1-2; D ambiguous. Germline lookup yields CDR1 MDHEN and CDR2 SYDVKM. The V and J ends lost 6 bases and 4 bases respectively, with 9 bases between them. This CDR3 has 12 residues. The CDR3 coding sequence is TGTGCCAGCAGATCCTCTAGCTATGGCTACACCTTC. Translation gives CASRSSSYGYTF.

The chain recombines TRBV5-6 with TRBJ2-7; 10 bases line up with TRBD1. Per germline, CDR1 SGHDT and CDR2 YYEEEE. The ends lost 2 bases at V and 1 base at J; junction bases unmatched: 9. This CDR3 contains 17 residues. CDR3 nucleotide sequence: TGTGCCAGCAGCTTCCTACCGCCGGGACAGGGGTCCTACGAGCAGTACTTC. Protein product: CASSFLPPGQGSYEQYF.

There are many counts of this clonotype. J is TRBJ2-1 and V is TRBV10-3, with 10 bases matching TRBD2. The V gene end was trimmed by 3 bases and the J gene end by 4 bases; junction bases not matched to a gene: 6. This CDR3 region has 16 residues. CDR1 is ENHRY and CDR2 is SYGVKD in the germline V gene. DNA for the CDR3: TGTGCCATCAGTGAAAGGACTAGCGGCGCTTACAATGAGCAGTTCTTC. It specifies CAISERTSGAYNEQFF.

This clonotype was seen only a few times. The genes are TRBV29-1 and TRBJ1-2; TRBD1 matches at 10 bases. CDR1 is SQVTM and CDR2 is ANQGSEA in the germline V gene. V shed 6 bases and J 3 bases; nucleotides not matched to a gene: 4. The CDR3 sequence is 13 residues long. CDR3 nucleotides: TGCAGCGTCAGGGACAGGGGCTACTATGGCTACACCTTC. Protein sequence: CSVRDRGYYGYTF.

This sequence joins TRBV5-1 and TRBJ2-5, with D perhaps assigned TRBD1 or TRBD2 (5 bases each). The J call could be wrong; TRBJ2-7 is a better fit for the DNA end. The CDR3 is made up of 17 amino acids. Germline lookup yields CDR1 SGHRS and CDR2 YFSETQ. CDR3 in amino acids: CASSYHPGRGVVYEQYF. The CDR3 DNA reads TGCGCCAGCAGCTACCACCCGGGACGGGGTGTTGTATACGAGCAGTACTTC.

The CDR3 protein is CSVEGIGVVGYTF. CDR3 nucleotides: TGCAGCGTTGAAGGGATTGGGGTTGTGGGCTACACCTTC. The V and J genes are TRBV29-1 and TRBJ1-2, with unresolved D. The CDR3 is 13 residues long. The V gene lost 1 base and the J gene lost 8 bases, with 14 bases spanning the gap. From germline, CDR1 is SQVTM and CDR2 ANQGSEA.

The J gene is TRBJ1-2, the V gene TRBV6-1, with 7 nucleotides matching TRBD1. The CDR3 is 14 amino acids. Per germline, CDR1 MNHNS and CDR2 SASEGT. Trimming at V came to 4 bases and at J to 2 bases, leaving 4 bases not matched to a gene. DNA for the CDR3: TGTGCCAGCAGTGGCCGGGACAGCAACTATGGCTACACCTTC. Encoded protein: CASSGRDSNYGYTF.

This clonotype was recorded a few times. The J gene is TRBJ2-5, the V gene TRBV27; D uncertain. The CDR3 is 13 amino acids. Germline loops: CDR1 MNHEY, CDR2 SMNVEV (reference sequence). Trimming cost V 7 bases and J 0 bases, with 9 bases left between them. The CDR3 DNA reads TGTGCCAGCAAAGGAGCTAACCAAGAGACCCAGTACTTC. It encodes CASKGANQETQYF.

The chain recombines TRBV5-4 with TRBJ2-7; no reliable D call. The germline V gene has CDR1 SGHNT and CDR2 YYREEE (reference sequence). V was shortened by 4 bases and J by 4 bases, with 12 bases between the two germline ends. The CDR3 runs to 13 residues. CDR3 bases: TGTGCCAGCAGCCCTACGGGCTGTTACGAGCAGTACTTC. It codes for CASSPTGCYEQYF.

This sequence joins TRBV15 and TRBJ1-5; 9 positions agree with TRBD1. Germline V lookup: CDR1 LNHNV, CDR2 YYDKDF (reference sequence). The CDR3 length is 14 residues. Trimming took 5 bases from V and 6 from J; bases not matched to a gene: 5. CDR3 sequence: CATSGTGSRQPQHF. CDR3 sequence (DNA): TGTGCCACCAGCGGGACAGGGTCTCGTCAGCCCCAGCATTTT.

The chain couples TRBV4-2 to TRBJ2-1, with a possible D match to TRBD2 (6 bases). V lost 2 bases and J 8 bases, leaving 13 bases between the germline ends. This CDR3 is 14 amino acids long. Germline V gene lookup returns CDR1 LGHNA and CDR2 YNFKEQ. The CDR3 loop reads CASSQITWGDEQFF. In DNA, the CDR3 is TGTGCCAGCAGCCAAATTACGTGGGGGGATGAGCAGTTCTTC.

This clonotype has a single count. The gene calls are TRBV7-2 and TRBJ1-2; tentative D call: TRBD1 (6 bases). Germline V gives CDR1 SGHTA, CDR2 FQGNSA. The CDR3 has 14 amino acids. Trimming cost V 5 bases and J 4 bases, with 14 bases left between them. In DNA form, the CDR3 reads TGTGCCAGCAGCAGGGCGCGGGGGCCCTATGGCTACACCTTC. It yields the protein CASSRARGPYGYTF.

V is TRBV27 and J is TRBJ2-3, with 9 bases aligning to TRBD2. V gave up 6 bases and J gave up 7 bases; unmatched junction bases: 11. The CDR3 is 15 residues long. Germline V gives CDR1 MNHEY, CDR2 SMNVEV (reference sequence). The CDR3 sequence is CASSNSGRTRNTQYF. In DNA, the CDR3 is TGTGCCAGCAGCAATAGCGGGAGAACGAGGAATACGCAGTATTTT.

This clonotype appeared a single time. The gene calls are TRBV2 and TRBJ2-7; TRBD2 agrees at 8 bases. V was pared by 5 bases and J by 3 bases, with 9 bases of the junction left unmatched. CDR3 length: 15 residues. The germline gives CDR1 SNHLY, CDR2 FYNNEI. The CDR3 is CASSLRTSSDYEQYF. In DNA, the CDR3 is TGTGCCAGCAGTTTGAGGACTAGCTCGGACTACGAGCAGTACTTC.

This clonotype was counted between two and nine times. The rearrangement uses TRBV11-2 and TRBJ1-6, with D perhaps TRBD1 (6 bases). This CDR3 is 16 amino acids long. Trimming took 5 bases from V and 7 from J, leaving 18 bases between them. Per germline, CDR1 SGHAT and CDR2 FQNNGV. CDR3 loop: CASSLGRGSVNSPLHF. CDR3 DNA sequence: TGTGCCAGCAGCCTAGGAAGGGGGTCGGTGAATTCACCCCTCCACTTT.